This is a list of T cell receptor beta chains from one sample in a study of regulatory T cells in long-lasting Graves disease. TCRdb re-derived calls from the multiplex PCR reads in MiXCR, one entry per CDR3 protein. There are around 400,000 distinct CDR3 sequences in the sample; about a sixth occur only once, and around a fifth lies in the top ten. Source: peripheral blood mononuclear cells (PBMCs), taken at new diagnosis, from a patient treated with antithyroid drugs. The source of these receptors is a female donor with Graves disease. Each CDR3 is given with its conserved first and last residue. D genes are given only for firm matches.

TRBJ1-1 | . | TRBV5-1 | CASSLEGHANTEAFF
TRBJ2-3 | . | TRBV12-3/TRBV12-4 | CASSRIPGTASTDTQYF
TRBJ1-1 | . | TRBV6-2/TRBV6-3 | CASSVNGISAEAFF
TRBJ2-1 | . | TRBV5-6 | CASSLVRANEQFF
TRBJ1-3 | . | TRBV19 | CASSILLPNSGNTIYF
TRBJ2-2 | . | TRBV28 | CASSFGHNTGELFF
TRBJ2-7 | TRBD1 | TRBV20-1 | CSAREWDRVYEQYF
TRBJ1-5 | TRBD1 | TRBV20-1 | CSARAGQGNQPQHF
TRBJ1-5 | . | TRBV12-3/TRBV12-4 | CASSLDDFVYSNQPQHF
TRBJ1-2 | . | TRBV12-3/TRBV12-4 | CASSHTRTPRYGYTF
TRBJ1-4 | TRBD1 | TRBV12-3/TRBV12-4 | CASSSGGESNEKLFF
TRBJ2-7 | . | TRBV28 | CASNEPAYEQYF
TRBJ2-5 | . | TRBV27 | CASSPTPRVGETQYF
TRBJ2-2 | TRBD1 | TRBV3-1 | CASSPTGTENAGELFF
TRBJ2-7 | . | TRBV28 | CASSLGTSYEQYF
TRBJ2-6 | . | TRBV12-3/TRBV12-4 | CASSQDRANVLTF
TRBJ1-2 | . | TRBV7-2 | CASSLQGDEGYTF
TRBJ2-7 | TRBD2 | TRBV2 | CAIQTTSGSYEQYF
TRBJ2-7 | TRBD1 | TRBV7-9 | CASSTYGTGLIYEQYF
TRBJ1-2 | . | TRBV28 | CASSQPQGPRGYTF
TRBJ2-3 | . | TRBV7-9 | CASSARDTQYF
TRBJ1-1 | . | TRBV2 | CASTSGVQGVMNTEAFF
TRBJ2-3 | . | TRBV28 | CASSLPGGGLTDTQYF
TRBJ2-2 | . | TRBV6-4 | CASSGVGMAGELFF
TRBJ2-7 | . | TRBV29-1 | CSVGDGHEQYF
TRBJ2-5 | TRBD1 | TRBV10-3 | CAIKGDSRQSETQYF
TRBJ2-1 | TRBD2 | TRBV24-1 | CATDFPGTSEYNEQFF
TRBJ1-5 | TRBD1 | TRBV6-2/TRBV6-3 | CASSYPIDRGLFQPQHF
TRBJ2-1 | . | TRBV4-1 | CASSQVLFRGLFSDEQFF
TRBJ1-1 | . | TRBV20-1 | CSASHGGGSNTEAFF
TRBJ2-1 | TRBD2 | TRBV27 | CASSVTSGGASWGEQFF
TRBJ2-3 | TRBD2 | TRBV7-2 | CASSRAGTSDLGPDTQYF
TRBJ2-7 | TRBD1 | TRBV2 | CASSPGQGIYEQYF
TRBJ2-7 | . | TRBV2 | CATRYSEAYEQYF
TRBJ2-7 | TRBD2 | TRBV20-1 | CSARGAGEAYEQYF
TRBJ2-7 | . | TRBV11-2 | CASSLDLRAGRLRGEQYF
TRBJ2-1 | . | TRBV10-3 | CAISESSGRSSYNEQFF
TRBJ2-7 | . | TRBV20-1 | CSAWTDTLYEQYF
TRBJ1-6 | . | TRBV11-1 | CASSSQDARYNSPLHF
TRBJ1-1 | TRBD1 | TRBV7-3 | CASGPTGTTEAFF
TRBJ2-7 | . | TRBV11-2 | CASSLKASREQYF
TRBJ2-5 | . | TRBV9 | CASSVWGEASETQYF
TRBJ2-5 | . | TRBV29-1 | CSVEGGVQQETQYF
TRBJ1-1 | . | TRBV6-1 | CASSRTAEAFF
TRBJ1-1 | TRBD1 | TRBV9 | CASSVTTGGSEAFF
TRBJ2-7 | . | TRBV18 | CASFAAGKPYEQYF
TRBJ2-5 | . | TRBV12-3/TRBV12-4 | CASSLFSQEDGETQYF
TRBJ1-1 | TRBD1 | TRBV5-6 | CASNPTNYRGEAFF
TRBJ1-2 | TRBD1 | TRBV29-1 | CSVEMGPDRGNYGYTF
TRBJ2-3 | TRBD1 | TRBV12-3/TRBV12-4 | CASSRDRTTQYF